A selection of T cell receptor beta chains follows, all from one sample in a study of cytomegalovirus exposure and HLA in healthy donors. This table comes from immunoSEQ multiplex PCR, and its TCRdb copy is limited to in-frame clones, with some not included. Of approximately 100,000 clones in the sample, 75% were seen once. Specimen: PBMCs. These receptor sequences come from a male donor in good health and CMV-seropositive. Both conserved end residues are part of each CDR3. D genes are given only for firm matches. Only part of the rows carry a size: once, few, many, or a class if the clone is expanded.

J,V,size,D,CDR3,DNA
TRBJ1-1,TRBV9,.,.,CASSVRSGNTEAFF,TGTGCCAGCAGCGTAAGGTCGGGGAACACTGAAGCTTTCTTT
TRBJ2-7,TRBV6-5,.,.,CASRSGTNYEQYF,TGTGCCAGCAGATCGGGGACAAACTACGAGCAGTACTTC
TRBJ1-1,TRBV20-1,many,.,CSATRTEAFF,TGCAGTGCTACTCGGACTGAAGCTTTCTTT
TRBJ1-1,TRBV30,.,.,CAWSVSVGAFF,TGTGCCTGGAGTGTAAGCGTGGGAGCTTTCTTT
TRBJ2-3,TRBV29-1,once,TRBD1,CSVEDRGQSDTQYF,TGCAGCGTTGAAGATAGGGGACAGTCAGATACGCAGTATTTT
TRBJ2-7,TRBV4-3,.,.,CASSQEWDPPGYEQYF,TGCGCCAGCAGCCAAGAGTGGGATCCCCCAGGGTACGAGCAGTACTTC
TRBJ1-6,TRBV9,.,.,CASSPVLNSPLHF,TGTGCCAGCAGCCCTGTGTTGAATTCACCCCTCCACTTT
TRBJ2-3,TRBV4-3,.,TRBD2,CASSQDTGAGRRDTQYF,TGCGCCAGCAGCCAAGATACGGGAGCGGGGAGAAGAGATACGCAGTATTTT
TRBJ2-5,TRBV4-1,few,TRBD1,CASSPGDRGWQTQYF,TGCGCCAGCAGCCCAGGGGACAGGGGGTGGCAGACCCAGTACTTC
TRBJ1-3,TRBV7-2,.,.,CASSSGGRAGGNTIYF,TGTGCCAGCAGCTCTGGCGGGAGAGCGGGTGGAAACACCATATATTTT
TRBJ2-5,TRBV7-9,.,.,CASSSTGFQETQYF,TGTGCCAGCAGCTCAACAGGGTTTCAAGAGACCCAGTACTTC
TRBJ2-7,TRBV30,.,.,CAWSLSGTYNYEQYF,TGTGCCTGGAGTCTGTCCGGGACTTATAACTACGAGCAGTACTTC
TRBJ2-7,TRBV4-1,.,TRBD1,CASSQAFIGQVPDEQYF,TGCGCCAGCAGCCAAGCTTTTATAGGACAGGTGCCGGACGAGCAGTACTTC
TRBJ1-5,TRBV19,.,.,CASRSGLFQPQHF,TGTGCCAGTAGGTCTGGACTTTTCCAGCCCCAGCATTTT
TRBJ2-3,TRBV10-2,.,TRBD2,CASSEAGGRGDTQYF,TGCGCCAGCTCCGAAGCGGGGGGGCGTGGAGATACGCAGTATTTT
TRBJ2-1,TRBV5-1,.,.,CASSLGGIPGSEQFF,TGCGCCAGCAGCTTGGGAGGGATCCCTGGATCGGAGCAGTTCTTC
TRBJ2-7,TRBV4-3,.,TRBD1,CASSQEGTGGPYEQYF,TGCGCCAGCAGCCAAGAAGGGACAGGGGGCCCCTACGAGCAGTACTTC
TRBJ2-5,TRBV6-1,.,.,CASSEGQIQETQYF,TGTGCCAGCAGTGAAGGACAGATCCAAGAGACCCAGTACTTC
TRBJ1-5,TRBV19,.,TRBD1,CASRKSGQSQPQHF,TGTGCCAGTAGAAAATCGGGACAGTCACAGCCCCAGCATTTT
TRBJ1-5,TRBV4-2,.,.,CASSLQGHSNQPQHF,TGTGCCAGCAGCCTCCAGGGCCATAGCAATCAGCCCCAGCATTTT
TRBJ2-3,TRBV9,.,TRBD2,CASSPRTSGGIDTQYF,TGTGCCAGCAGCCCTCGGACTAGCGGGGGAATAGATACGCAGTATTTT
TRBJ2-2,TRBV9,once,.,CAWRGGQANTGELFF,TGTGCCTGGAGGGGGGGCCAAGCGAACACCGGGGAGCTGTTTTTT
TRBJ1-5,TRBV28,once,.,CASGRQSSNQPQHF,TGTGCCAGCGGTAGACAGTCTTCCAATCAGCCCCAGCATTTT
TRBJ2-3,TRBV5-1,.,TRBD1,CASSPEGGAGTDTQYF,TGCGCCAGCAGCCCTGAAGGGGGCGCGGGCACAGATACGCAGTATTTT
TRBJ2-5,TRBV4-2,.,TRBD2,CASSPRGSGGQETQYF,TGTGCCAGCAGCCCGAGGGGAAGCGGGGGGCAAGAGACCCAGTACTTC
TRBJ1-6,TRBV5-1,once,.,CASSRREGRDSPLHF,TGCGCCAGCAGCCGCAGAGAGGGCCGGGATTCACCCCTCCACTTT
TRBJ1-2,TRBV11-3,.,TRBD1,CASSSGTGLGGYGYTF,TGTGCCAGCAGCTCCGGGACAGGGTTGGGTGGCTATGGCTACACCTTC
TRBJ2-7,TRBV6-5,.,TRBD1,CASSYRGQGLSYEQYF,TGTGCCAGCAGTTACCGGGGACAGGGGCTCTCCTACGAGCAGTACTTC
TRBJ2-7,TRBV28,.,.,CASSPTGLAEQYF,TGTGCCAGCAGTCCTACAGGGTTAGCCGAGCAGTACTTC
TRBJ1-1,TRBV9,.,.,CASSGAGFLGTEAFF,TGTGCCAGCAGCGGTGCAGGGTTTCTCGGGACTGAAGCTTTCTTT
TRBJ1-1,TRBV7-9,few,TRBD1,CASSSKDRPNTEAFF,TGTGCCAGCAGCTCGAAGGACAGGCCTAACACTGAAGCTTTCTTT
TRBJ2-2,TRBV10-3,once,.,CAIRLENRAGELFF,TGTGCCATCAGACTAGAGAACAGGGCCGGGGAGCTGTTTTTT
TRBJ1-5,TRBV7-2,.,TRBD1,CASSIQGTSNQPQHF,TGTGCCAGCAGCATACAGGGGACTAGCAATCAGCCCCAGCATTTT